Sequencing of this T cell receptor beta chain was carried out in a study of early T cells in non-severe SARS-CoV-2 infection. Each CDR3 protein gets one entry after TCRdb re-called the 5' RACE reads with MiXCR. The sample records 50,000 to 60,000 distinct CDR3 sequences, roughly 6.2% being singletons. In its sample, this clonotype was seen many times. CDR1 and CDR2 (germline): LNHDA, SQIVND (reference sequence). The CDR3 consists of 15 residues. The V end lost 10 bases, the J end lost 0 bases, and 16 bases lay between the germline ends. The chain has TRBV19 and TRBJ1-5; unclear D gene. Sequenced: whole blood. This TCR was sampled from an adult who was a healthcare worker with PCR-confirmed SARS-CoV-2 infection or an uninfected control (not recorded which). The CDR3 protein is CATRTVAISNQPQHF. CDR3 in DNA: TGTGCCACCAGGACGGTAGCAATTAGCAATCAGCCCCAGCATTTT.